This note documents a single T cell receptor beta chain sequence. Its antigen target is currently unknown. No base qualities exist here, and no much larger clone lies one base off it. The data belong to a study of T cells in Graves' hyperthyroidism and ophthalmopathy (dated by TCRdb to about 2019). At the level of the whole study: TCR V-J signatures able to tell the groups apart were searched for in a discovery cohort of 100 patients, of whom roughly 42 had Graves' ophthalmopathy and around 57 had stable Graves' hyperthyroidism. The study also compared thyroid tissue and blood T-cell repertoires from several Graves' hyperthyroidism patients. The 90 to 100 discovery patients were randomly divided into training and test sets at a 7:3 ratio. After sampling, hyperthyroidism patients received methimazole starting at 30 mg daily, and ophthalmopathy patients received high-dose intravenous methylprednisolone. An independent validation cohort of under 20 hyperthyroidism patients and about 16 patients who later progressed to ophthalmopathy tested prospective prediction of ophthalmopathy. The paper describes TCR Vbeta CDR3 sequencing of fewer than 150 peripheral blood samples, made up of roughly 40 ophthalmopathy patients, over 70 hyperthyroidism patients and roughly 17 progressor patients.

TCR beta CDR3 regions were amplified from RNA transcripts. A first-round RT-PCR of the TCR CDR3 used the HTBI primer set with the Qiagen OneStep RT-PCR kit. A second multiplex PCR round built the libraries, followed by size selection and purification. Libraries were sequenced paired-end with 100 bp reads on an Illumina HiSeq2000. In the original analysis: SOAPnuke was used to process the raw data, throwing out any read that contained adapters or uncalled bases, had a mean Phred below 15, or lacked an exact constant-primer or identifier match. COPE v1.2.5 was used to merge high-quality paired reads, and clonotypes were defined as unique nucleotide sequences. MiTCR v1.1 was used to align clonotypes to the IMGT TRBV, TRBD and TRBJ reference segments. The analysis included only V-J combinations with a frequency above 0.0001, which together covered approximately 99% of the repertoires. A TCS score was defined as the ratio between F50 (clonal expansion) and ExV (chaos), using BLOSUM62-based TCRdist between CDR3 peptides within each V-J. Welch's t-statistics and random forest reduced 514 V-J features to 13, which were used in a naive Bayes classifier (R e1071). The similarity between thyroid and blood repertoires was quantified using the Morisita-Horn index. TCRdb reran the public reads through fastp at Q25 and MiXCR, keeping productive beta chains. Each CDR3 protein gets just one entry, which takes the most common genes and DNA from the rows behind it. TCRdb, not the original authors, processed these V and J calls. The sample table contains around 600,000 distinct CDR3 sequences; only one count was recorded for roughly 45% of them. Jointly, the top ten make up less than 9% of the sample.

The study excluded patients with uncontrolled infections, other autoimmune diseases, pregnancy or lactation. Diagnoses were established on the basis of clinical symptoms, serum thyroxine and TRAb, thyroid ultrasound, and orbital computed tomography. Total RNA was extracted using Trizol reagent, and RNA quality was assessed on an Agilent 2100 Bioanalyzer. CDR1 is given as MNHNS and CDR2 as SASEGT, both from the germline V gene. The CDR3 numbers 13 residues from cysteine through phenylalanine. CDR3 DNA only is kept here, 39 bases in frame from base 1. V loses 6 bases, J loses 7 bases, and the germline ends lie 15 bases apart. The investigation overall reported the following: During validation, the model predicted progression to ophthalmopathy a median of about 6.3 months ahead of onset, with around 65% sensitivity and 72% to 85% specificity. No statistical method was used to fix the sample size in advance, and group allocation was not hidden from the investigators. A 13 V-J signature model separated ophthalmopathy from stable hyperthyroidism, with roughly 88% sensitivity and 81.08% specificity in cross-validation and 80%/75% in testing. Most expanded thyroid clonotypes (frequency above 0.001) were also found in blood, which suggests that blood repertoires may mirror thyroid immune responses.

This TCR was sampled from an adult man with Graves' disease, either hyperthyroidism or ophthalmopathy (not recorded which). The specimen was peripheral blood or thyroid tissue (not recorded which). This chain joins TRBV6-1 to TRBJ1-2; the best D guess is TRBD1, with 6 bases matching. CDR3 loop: CASSRTGTGGYTF. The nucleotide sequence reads TGTGCCAGCAGCCGAACAGGGACTGGTGGCTACACCTTC.